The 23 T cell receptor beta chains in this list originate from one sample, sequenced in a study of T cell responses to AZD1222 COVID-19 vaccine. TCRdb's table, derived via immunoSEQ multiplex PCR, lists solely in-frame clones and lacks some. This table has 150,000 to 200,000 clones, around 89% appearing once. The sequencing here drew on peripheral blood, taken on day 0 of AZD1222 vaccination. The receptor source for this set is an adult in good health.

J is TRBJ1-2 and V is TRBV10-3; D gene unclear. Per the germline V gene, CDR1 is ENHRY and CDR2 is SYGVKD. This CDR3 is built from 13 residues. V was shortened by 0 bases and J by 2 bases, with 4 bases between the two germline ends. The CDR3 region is CAISESRNYGYTF. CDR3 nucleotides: TGTGCCATCAGTGAGTCGAGAAACTATGGCTACACCTTC.

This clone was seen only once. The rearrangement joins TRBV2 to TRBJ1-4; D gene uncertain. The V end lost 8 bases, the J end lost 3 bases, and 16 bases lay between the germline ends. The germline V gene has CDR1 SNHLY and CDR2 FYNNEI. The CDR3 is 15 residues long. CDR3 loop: CASGFGLVPNEKLFF. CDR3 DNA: TGTGCCAGCGGTTTTGGCTTAGTCCCTAATGAAAAACTGTTTTTT.

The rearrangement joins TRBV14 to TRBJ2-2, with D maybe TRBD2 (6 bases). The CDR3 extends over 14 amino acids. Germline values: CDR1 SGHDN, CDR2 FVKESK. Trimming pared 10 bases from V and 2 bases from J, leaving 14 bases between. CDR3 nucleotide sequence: TGTGCCACCGGGGAAGGACTAAACACCGGGGAGCTGTTTTTT. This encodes CATGEGLNTGELFF.

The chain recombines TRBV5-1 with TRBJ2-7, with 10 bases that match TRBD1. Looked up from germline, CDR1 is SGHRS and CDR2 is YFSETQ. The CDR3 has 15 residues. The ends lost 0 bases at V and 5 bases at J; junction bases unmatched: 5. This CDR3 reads CASSLEGTGVDEQYF. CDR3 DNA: TGCGCCAGCAGCTTGGAAGGGACAGGGGTTGACGAGCAGTACTTC.

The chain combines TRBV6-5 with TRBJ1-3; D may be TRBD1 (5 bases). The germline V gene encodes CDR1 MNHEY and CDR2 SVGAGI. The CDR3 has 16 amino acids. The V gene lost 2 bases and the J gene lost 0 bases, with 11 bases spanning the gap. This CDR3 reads CASSYDSYPSGNTIYF. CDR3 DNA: TGTGCCAGCAGTTACGACAGTTATCCCTCTGGAAACACCATATATTTT.

This CDR3 is CAWSPIGEFAYEQYF. The DNA of the CDR3 is TGTGCCTGGAGTCCCATTGGAGAGTTCGCCTACGAGCAGTACTTC. The chain is built from TRBV30 and TRBJ2-7; D gene uncertain. The germline gives CDR1 GTSNPN, CDR2 SVGIG (reference sequence). The V and J ends lost 2 bases and 2 bases respectively, with 16 bases between them. This CDR3 spans 15 amino acids.

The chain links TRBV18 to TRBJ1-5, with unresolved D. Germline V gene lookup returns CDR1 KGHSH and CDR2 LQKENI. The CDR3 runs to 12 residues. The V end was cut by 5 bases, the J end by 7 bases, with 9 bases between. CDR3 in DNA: TGTGCCAGCTCAACCGAGGGCCAGCCCCAGCATTTT. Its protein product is CASSTEGQPQHF.

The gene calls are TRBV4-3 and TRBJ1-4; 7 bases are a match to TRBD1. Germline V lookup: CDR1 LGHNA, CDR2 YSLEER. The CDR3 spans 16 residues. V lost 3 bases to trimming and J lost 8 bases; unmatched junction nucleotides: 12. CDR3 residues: CASSQEDRGGREKLFF. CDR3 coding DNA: TGCGCCAGCAGCCAGGAAGATAGAGGGGGCAGGGAAAAACTGTTTTTT.

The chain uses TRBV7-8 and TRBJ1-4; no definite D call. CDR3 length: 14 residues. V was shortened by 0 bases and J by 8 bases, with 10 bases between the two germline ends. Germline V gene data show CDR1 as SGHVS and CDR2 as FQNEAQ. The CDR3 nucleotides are TGTGCCAGCAGCTTAGCAAGGGTCTCCGAAAAACTGTTTTTT. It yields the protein CASSLARVSEKLFF.

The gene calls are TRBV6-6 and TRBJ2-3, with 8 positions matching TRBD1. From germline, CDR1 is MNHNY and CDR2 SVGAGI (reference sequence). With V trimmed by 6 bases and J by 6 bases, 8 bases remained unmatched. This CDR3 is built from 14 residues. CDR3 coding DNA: TGTGCCAGCAGCCCTCTCACAGGGGGTGATACGCAGTATTTT. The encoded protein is CASSPLTGGDTQYF.

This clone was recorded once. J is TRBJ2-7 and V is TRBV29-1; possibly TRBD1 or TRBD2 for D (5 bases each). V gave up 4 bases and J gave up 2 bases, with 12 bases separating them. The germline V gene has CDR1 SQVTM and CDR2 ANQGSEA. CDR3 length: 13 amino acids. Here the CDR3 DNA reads TGCAGCGTTGTGAGGGGACCTACCTACGAGCAGTACTTC. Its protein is CSVVRGPTYEQYF.

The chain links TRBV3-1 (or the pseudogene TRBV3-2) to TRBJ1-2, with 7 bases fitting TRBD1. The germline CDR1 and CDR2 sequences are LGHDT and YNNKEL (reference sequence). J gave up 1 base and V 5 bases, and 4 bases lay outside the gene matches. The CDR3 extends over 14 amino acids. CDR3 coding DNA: TGTGCCAGCAGCTCGACAGGGATTAACTATGGCTACACCTTC. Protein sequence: CASSSTGINYGYTF.

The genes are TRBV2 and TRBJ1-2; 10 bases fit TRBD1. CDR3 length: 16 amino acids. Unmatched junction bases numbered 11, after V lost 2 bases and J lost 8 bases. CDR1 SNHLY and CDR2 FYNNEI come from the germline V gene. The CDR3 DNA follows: TGTGCCAGCAGTGAACGCCGGGACAGGGGAGGAGGCGGCTACACCTTC. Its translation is CASSERRDRGGGGYTF. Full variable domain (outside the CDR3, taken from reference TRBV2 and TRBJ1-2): EPEVTQTPSHQVTQMGQEVILRCVPISNHLYFYWYRQILGQKVEFLVSFYNNEISEKSEIFDDQFSVERPDGSNFTLKIRSTKLEDSAMYFCASSERRDRGGGGYTFGSGTRLTVV.

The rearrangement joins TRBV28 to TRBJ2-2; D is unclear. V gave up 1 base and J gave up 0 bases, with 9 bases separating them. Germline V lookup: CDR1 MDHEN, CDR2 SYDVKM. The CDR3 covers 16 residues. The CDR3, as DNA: TGTGCCAGCAGTTTATCCCCGACCCCGAACACCGGGGAGCTGTTTTTT. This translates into CASSLSPTPNTGELFF.

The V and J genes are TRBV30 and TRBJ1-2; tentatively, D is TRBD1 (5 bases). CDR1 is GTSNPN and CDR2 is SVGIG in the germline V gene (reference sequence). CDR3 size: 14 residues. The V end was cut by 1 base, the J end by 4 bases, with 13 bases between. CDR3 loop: CAWSDGGGGYGYTF. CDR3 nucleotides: TGTGCCTGGAGTGACGGGGGAGGCGGCTATGGCTACACCTTC. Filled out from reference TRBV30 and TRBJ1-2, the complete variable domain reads SQTIHQWPATLVQPVGSPLSLECTVEGTSNPNLYWYRQAAGRGLQLLFYSVGIGQISSEVPQNLSASRPQDRQFILSSKKLLLSDSGFYLCAWSDGGGGYGYTFGSGTRLTVV.

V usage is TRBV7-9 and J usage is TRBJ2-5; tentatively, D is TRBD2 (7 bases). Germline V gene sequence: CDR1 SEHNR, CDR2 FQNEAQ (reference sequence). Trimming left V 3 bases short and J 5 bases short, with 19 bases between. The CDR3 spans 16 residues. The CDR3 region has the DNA TGTGCCAGCAGCTTTGGAAATTCGGGGGGCACGGAGACCCAGTACTTC. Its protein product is CASSFGNSGGTETQYF. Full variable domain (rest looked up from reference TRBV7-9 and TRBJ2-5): DTGVSQNPRHKITKRGQNVTFRCDPISEHNRLYWYRQTLGQGPEFLTYFQNEAQLEKSRLLSDRFSAERPKGSFSTLEIQRTEQGDSAMYLCASSFGNSGGTETQYFGPGTRLLVL.

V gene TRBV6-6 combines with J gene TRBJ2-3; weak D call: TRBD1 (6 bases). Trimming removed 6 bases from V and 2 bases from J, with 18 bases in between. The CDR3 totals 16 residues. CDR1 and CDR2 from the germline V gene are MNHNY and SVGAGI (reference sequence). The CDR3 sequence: CASRPSPGQATDTQYF. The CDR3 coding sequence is TGTGCCAGCAGGCCCTCCCCGGGACAAGCCACAGATACGCAGTATTTT.

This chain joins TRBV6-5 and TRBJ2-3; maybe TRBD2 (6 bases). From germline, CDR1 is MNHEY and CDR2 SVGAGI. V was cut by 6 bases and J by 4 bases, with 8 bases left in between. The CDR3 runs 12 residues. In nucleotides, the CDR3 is TGTGCCAGCAGATCTAGCGCAGATACGCAGTATTTT. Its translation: CASRSSADTQYF.

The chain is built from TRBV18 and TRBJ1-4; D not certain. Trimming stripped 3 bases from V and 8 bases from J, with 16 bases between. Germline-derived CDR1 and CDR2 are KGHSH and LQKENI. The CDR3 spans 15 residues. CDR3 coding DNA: TGTGCCAGCTCACCGTCAGAGAGTAATTACGAAAAACTGTTTTTT. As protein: CASSPSESNYEKLFF.

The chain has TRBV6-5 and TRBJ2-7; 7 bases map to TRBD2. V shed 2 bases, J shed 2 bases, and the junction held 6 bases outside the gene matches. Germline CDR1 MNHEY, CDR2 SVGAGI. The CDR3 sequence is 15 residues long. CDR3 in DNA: TGTGCCAGCAGTTACCGACCGACTAGCACCTACGAGCAGTACTTC. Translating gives CASSYRPTSTYEQYF.

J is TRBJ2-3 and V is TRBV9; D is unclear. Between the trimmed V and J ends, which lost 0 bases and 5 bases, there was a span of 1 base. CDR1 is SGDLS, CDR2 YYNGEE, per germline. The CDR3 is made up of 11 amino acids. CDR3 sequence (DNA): TGTGCCAGCAGCGTAGGAGATACGCAGTATTTT. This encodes CASSVGDTQYF.

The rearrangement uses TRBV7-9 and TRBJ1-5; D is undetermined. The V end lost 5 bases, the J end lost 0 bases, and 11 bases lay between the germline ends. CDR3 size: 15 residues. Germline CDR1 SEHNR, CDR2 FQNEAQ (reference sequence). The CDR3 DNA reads TGTGCCAGCAGCACAAGACGGTATAGCAATCAGCCCCAGCATTTT. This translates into CASSTRRYSNQPQHF.

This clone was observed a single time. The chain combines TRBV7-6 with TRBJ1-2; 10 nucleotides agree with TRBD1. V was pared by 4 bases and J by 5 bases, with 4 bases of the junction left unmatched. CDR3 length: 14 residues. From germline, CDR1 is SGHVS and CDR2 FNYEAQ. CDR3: CASSSGQGGYGYTF. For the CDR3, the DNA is TGTGCCAGCAGCTCCGGACAGGGGGGATATGGCTACACCTTC.